These 24 T cell receptor beta chains originate from one sample sequenced in a study of blood T cell repertoires in COVID-19. The repertoire was sequenced with immunoSEQ multiplex PCR; TCRdb's copy has only in-frame clones and lacks some. The table includes 200,000 or so clones, roughly 80% detected once. The material sequenced was peripheral blood. These TCRs come from a man in his 60s with active or convalescent COVID-19.

This chain links TRBV7-8 with TRBJ1-2; D may be TRBD1 (6 bases). Germline assignment: CDR1 SGHVS and CDR2 FQNEAQ. V was shortened by 2 bases and J by 0 bases, with 16 bases between the two germline ends. CDR3 length: 17 residues. CDR3 nucleotides: TGTGCCAGCAGCTTAACGGACAGCCGACATACTAACTATGGCTACACCTTC. As protein: CASSLTDSRHTNYGYTF. Together with reference TRBV7-8 and TRBJ1-2, the CDR3 gives the full variable domain: GAGVSQSPRYKVAKRGQDVALRCDPISGHVSLFWYQQALGQGPEFLTYFQNEAQLDKSGLPSDRFFAERPEGSVSTLKIQRTQQEDSAVYLCASSLTDSRHTNYGYTFGSGTRLTVV.

The chain employs TRBV28 and TRBJ2-7; 7 bases match TRBD1. V gave up 4 bases and J gave up 3 bases; unmatched junction bases: 6. This CDR3 comprises 14 residues. CDR1 and CDR2 from the germline V gene are MDHEN and SYDVKM. CDR3 nucleotide sequence: TGTGCCAGCAGTTCCATGACAGGGAGCTACGAGCAGTACTTC. Protein sequence: CASSSMTGSYEQYF.

The J gene is TRBJ2-1, the V gene TRBV12-1; no check of the table's D call, TRBD2, against the DNA was made. TRBV12-1 is given as a pseudogene. This CDR3 contains 20 residues. CDR3 bases: TGTGCCAGCAGCTTTACTACTAGCGGGCCAAAGGGAGGATCCTACAATGAGCAGTTCTTC. It specifies CASSFTTSGPKGGSYNEQFF.

V gene TRBV15 combines with J gene TRBJ1-5; D unclear. Trimming cost V 0 bases and J 2 bases, with 8 bases left between them. Germline lookup yields CDR1 LNHNV and CDR2 YYDKDF (reference sequence). The CDR3 is 15 amino acids. The CDR3 region is CATSRDTGGNQPQHF. In nucleotides, the CDR3 is TGTGCCACCAGCAGAGATACCGGGGGCAATCAGCCCCAGCATTTT.

V usage is TRBV29-1 and J usage is TRBJ2-1; TRBD2 might be the D (5 bases). Germline V CDR1 and CDR2: SQVTM, ANQGSEA. The CDR3 runs 11 residues. V gave up 4 bases and J gave up 7 bases, with 8 bases separating them. The CDR3 loop is CSVGRTNEQFF. CDR3 in DNA: TGCAGCGTTGGTCGGACTAATGAGCAGTTCTTC.

V usage is TRBV19 and J usage is TRBJ1-1; D remains ambiguous. V was trimmed by 7 bases and J by 1 base, leaving 10 bases between them. This CDR3 region has 13 residues. The germline gives CDR1 LNHDA, CDR2 SQIVND (reference sequence). CDR3 sequence reads: CASTPGENTEAFF. The CDR3, as DNA: TGTGCCAGTACCCCCGGGGAGAACACTGAAGCTTTCTTT.

The gene calls are TRBV4-2 and TRBJ2-5, with a possible D match to TRBD2 (6 bases). V lost 1 base and J lost 4, with 7 bases in between. The CDR3 sequence is 13 residues long. Germline CDR1 and CDR2: LGHNA and YNFKEQ. CDR3 bases: TGTGCCAGCAGCCAAGCCGGGGGAGAGACCCAGTACTTC. It encodes CASSQAGGETQYF.

The CDR3 protein is CASSLASASGRLGYTQYF. CDR3 in DNA: TGTGCCAGCAGCTTGGCCAGCGCTAGCGGGAGGCTGGGGTATACGCAGTATTTT. This sequence joins TRBV5-6 and TRBJ2-3; TRBD2 aligns across 11 bases. The CDR3 has 18 amino acids. Losses at the gene ends were 0 bases for V and 7 bases for J; bases not matched to a gene: 13. CDR1 is SGHDT, CDR2 YYEEEE, per germline.

The rearrangement links TRBV5-1 to TRBJ2-1; 7 bases fit TRBD1. V gave up 3 bases and J gave up 1 base; unmatched junction bases: 4. The CDR3 is made up of 15 amino acids. CDR1 and CDR2 from the germline V gene are SGHRS and YFSETQ. The chain's CDR3 is CASSYDRASYNEQFF. The DNA of the CDR3 is TGCGCCAGCAGCTACGACAGGGCATCCTACAATGAGCAGTTCTTC.

The V and J genes are TRBV16 and TRBJ2-2; D may be TRBD1 (5 bases). CDR3 length: 16 residues. Germline CDR1 reads KGHSY; CDR2 reads FQNENV. V lost 5 bases and J lost 5, with 18 bases in between. DNA of the CDR3: TGTGCCAGCAGCGCCCCGCTTGGGGCAATGACCGGGGAGCTGTTTTTT. It is translated as CASSAPLGAMTGELFF.

V is TRBV12-3 or TRBV12-4 and J is TRBJ2-2, with TRBD1 as a possible D gene (6 bases). The CDR3 length is 13 residues. Trimming left V 5 bases short and J 7 bases short, with 11 bases between. CDR3 in DNA: TGTGCCAGCAGTGGCACAGGGCTCGGGGAGCTGTTTTTT. Protein sequence: CASSGTGLGELFF.

The rearrangement uses TRBV11-2 and TRBJ2-1; 7 bases align to TRBD2. After removal of 5 bases from V and 4 bases from J, the junction contained 5 bases not matched to a gene. The CDR3 runs to 14 residues. Germline CDR1 reads SGHAT; CDR2 reads FQNNGV. The CDR3 DNA sequence: TGTGCCAGCAGCCGGAGGGAGGGTTACAATGAGCAGTTCTTC. Its protein product is CASSRREGYNEQFF.

The CDR3 region is CSVGRDTTNTGELFF. The CDR3 DNA reads TGCAGCGTCGGCCGGGACACCACGAACACCGGGGAGCTGTTTTTT. The chain carries TRBV29-1 and TRBJ2-2; D may be TRBD1 (6 bases). The CDR3 covers 15 residues. Germline V gene sequence: CDR1 SQVTM, CDR2 ANQGSEA. The V gene lost 6 bases and the J gene lost 0 bases, with 14 bases spanning the gap.

The chain links TRBV15 to TRBJ1-5; D is possibly TRBD1 (5 bases). Germline CDR1 and CDR2: LNHNV and YYDKDF (reference sequence). Trimming pared 5 bases from V and 0 bases from J, leaving 17 bases between. This CDR3 contains 17 residues. The CDR3 DNA is TGTGCCACCAGCGGTCGGATGGGGGGAAATAGCAATCAGCCCCAGCATTTT. Translating gives CATSGRMGGNSNQPQHF. Together with reference TRBV15 and TRBJ1-5, the CDR3 gives the full variable domain: DAMVIQNPRYQVTQFGKPVTLSCSQTLNHNVMYWYQQKSSQAPKLLFHYYDKDFNNEADTPDNFQSRRPNTSFCFLDIRSPGLGDTAMYLCATSGRMGGNSNQPQHFGDGTRLSIL.

This sequence joins TRBV29-1 and TRBJ1-4; perhaps TRBD1 as D (5 bases). With 5 bases removed from V and 9 bases from J, the gap between germline ends came to 13 bases. The CDR3 has 12 amino acids. Germline assignment: CDR1 SQVTM and CDR2 ANQGSEA. The DNA of the CDR3 is TGCAGCGTTCTTCTATCAGGGAAAAAACTGTTTTTT. It encodes CSVLLSGKKLFF.

V is TRBV5-4 and J is TRBJ1-1; D uncertain. Germline loops: CDR1 SGHNT, CDR2 YYREEE (reference sequence). The CDR3 extends over 14 amino acids. The V and J ends lost 3 bases and 4 bases respectively, with 13 bases between them. The CDR3 spells CASSSRTGVTEAFF. Written as DNA, the CDR3 is TGTGCCAGCAGCTCTCGGACCGGGGTCACTGAAGCTTTCTTT.

V is TRBV25-1 and J is TRBJ2-7; 9 positions match TRBD2. The CDR3 consists of 15 residues. Unmatched junction bases numbered 14, after V lost 7 bases and J lost 7 bases. Germline lookup yields CDR1 MGHDK and CDR2 SYGVNS. The CDR3 loop is CASTPSTSGLIEQYF. As DNA, the CDR3 is TGTGCCAGCACCCCCTCAACTAGCGGGTTAATAGAGCAGTACTTC.

The genes are TRBV4-1 and TRBJ2-1, with 8 nucleotides matching TRBD2. The CDR3 has 16 residues. Trimming cost V 0 bases and J 6 bases; bases outside gene matches: 7. The germline V gene has CDR1 MGHRA and CDR2 YSYEKL. The CDR3 coding sequence is TGCGCCAGCAGCCAAGACCGCAGCGGGAGCGGCAATGAGCAGTTCTTC. Amino acid sequence: CASSQDRSGSGNEQFF.

The chain carries TRBV28 and TRBJ2-4; D perhaps matches TRBD2 (6 bases). The CDR3 is made up of 14 amino acids. Germline-derived CDR1 and CDR2 are MDHEN and SYDVKM. V lost 4 bases to trimming and J lost 9 bases, with 16 bases between them. DNA of the CDR3: TGTGCCAGCAGTTCTAGCGACCTGGGGGGCATTCAGTACTTC. Translation gives CASSSSDLGGIQYF.

The chain uses TRBV5-6 and TRBJ2-5, with 7 bases fitting TRBD2. This CDR3 is 16 amino acids long. Trimming cost V 3 bases and J 1 base; bases outside gene matches: 9. The germline CDR1 and CDR2 sequences are SGHDT and YYEEEE. CDR3 nucleotide sequence: TGTGCCAGCAGCTCCCTCGGGACTAAGGTCCAAGAGACCCAGTACTTC. Its protein product is CASSSLGTKVQETQYF.

The rearrangement uses TRBV2 and TRBJ2-5, with D possibly being TRBD1 (6 bases). The CDR3 contains 15 residues. The germline V gene encodes CDR1 SNHLY and CDR2 FYNNEI. The V gene lost 6 bases and the J gene lost 3 bases, with 17 bases spanning the gap. As DNA, the CDR3 is TGTGCCAGCAGAGCCAACAGGACAGTTAAAGAGACCCAGTACTTC. Its translation: CASRANRTVKETQYF.

J is TRBJ2-5 and V is TRBV5-1, with 7 bases lining up with TRBD1. The CDR3 runs to 14 residues. The J segment lost 2 bases and the V segment lost 4 bases, leaving 5 bases of the junction unmatched. Germline CDR1 reads SGHRS; CDR2 reads YFSETQ. The CDR3 reads CASSKQGRQETQYF. Written as DNA, the CDR3 is TGCGCCAGCAGCAAACAGGGGCGGCAAGAGACCCAGTACTTC.

This rearrangement joins TRBV9 to TRBJ1-5; possibly TRBD1 for D (5 bases). The CDR3 spans 16 residues. From germline, CDR1 is SGDLS and CDR2 YYNGEE. Trimming removed 2 bases from V and 7 bases from J, with 19 bases in between. The chain's CDR3 is CASSVQGSLIGQPQHF. As DNA, the CDR3 is TGTGCCAGCAGCGTCCAGGGATCCCTTATAGGCCAGCCCCAGCATTTT.

This clone turned up a few times. The chain combines TRBV29-1 with TRBJ2-7; TRBD2 matches at 8 bases. The CDR3 contains 12 residues. Germline V gene sequence: CDR1 SQVTM, CDR2 ANQGSEA. Unmatched junction bases numbered 2, after V lost 4 bases and J lost 3 bases. The CDR3 sequence is CSVALADYEQYF. In nucleotides, the CDR3 is TGCAGCGTTGCACTAGCGGACTACGAGCAGTACTTC.